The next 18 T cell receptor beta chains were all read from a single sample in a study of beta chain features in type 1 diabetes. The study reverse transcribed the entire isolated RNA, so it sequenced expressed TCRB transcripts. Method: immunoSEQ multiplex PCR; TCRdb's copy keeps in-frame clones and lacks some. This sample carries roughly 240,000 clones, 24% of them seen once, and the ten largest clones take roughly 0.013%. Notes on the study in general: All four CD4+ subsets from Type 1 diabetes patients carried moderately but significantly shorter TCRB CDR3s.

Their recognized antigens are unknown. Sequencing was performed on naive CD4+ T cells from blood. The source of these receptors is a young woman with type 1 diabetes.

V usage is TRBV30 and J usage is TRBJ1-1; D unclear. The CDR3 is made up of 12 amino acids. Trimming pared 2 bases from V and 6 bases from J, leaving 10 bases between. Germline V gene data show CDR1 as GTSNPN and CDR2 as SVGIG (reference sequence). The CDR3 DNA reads TGTGCCTGGAGTTCCCCGGCGGCTGAAGCTTTCTTT. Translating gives CAWSSPAAEAFF.

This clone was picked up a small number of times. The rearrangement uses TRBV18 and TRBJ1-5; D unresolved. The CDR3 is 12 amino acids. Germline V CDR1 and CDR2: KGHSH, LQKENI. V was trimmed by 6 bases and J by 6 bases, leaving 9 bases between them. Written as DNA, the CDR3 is TGTGCCAGCTCCCAAAGTAGTCAGCCCCAGCATTTT. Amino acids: CASSQSSQPQHF.

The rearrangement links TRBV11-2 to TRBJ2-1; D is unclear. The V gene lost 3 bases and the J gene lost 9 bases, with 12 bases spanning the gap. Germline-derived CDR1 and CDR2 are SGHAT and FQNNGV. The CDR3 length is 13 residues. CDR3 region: CASSLGAVFEQFF. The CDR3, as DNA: TGTGCCAGCAGCTTGGGTGCGGTCTTTGAGCAGTTCTTC.

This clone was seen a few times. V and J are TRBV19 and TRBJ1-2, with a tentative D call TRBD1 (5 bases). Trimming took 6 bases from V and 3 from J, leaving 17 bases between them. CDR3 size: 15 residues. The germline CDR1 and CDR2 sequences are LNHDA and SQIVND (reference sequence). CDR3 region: CASSRPRGRDYGYTF. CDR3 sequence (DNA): TGTGCCAGTAGCCGTCCAAGGGGTCGTGACTATGGCTACACCTTC.

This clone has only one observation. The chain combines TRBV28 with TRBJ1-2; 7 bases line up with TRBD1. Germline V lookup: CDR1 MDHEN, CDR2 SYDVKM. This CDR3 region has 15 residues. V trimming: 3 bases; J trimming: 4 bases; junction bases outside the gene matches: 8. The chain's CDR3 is CASSLTRGRGYGYTF. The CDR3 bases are TGTGCCAGCAGTTTGACTAGGGGGCGCGGCTATGGCTACACCTTC.

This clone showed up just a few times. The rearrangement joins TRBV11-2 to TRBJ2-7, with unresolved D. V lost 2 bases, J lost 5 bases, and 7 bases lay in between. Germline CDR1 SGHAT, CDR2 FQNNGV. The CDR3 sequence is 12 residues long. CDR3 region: CASSLITDEQYF. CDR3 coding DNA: TGTGCCAGCAGCTTAATCACGGACGAGCAGTACTTC.

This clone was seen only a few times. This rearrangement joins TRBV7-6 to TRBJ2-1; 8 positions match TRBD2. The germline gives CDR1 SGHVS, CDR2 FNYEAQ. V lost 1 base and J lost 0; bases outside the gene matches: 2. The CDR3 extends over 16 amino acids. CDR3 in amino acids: CASSLGGTSSYNEQFF. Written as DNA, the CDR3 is TGTGCCAGCAGCTTAGGAGGGACTAGCTCCTACAATGAGCAGTTCTTC.

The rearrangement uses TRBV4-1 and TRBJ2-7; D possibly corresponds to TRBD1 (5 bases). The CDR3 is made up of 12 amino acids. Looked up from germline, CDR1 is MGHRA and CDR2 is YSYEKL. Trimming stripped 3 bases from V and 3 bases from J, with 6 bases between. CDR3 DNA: TGCGCCAGCAGCCACGACAGCTACGAGCAGTACTTC. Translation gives CASSHDSYEQYF.

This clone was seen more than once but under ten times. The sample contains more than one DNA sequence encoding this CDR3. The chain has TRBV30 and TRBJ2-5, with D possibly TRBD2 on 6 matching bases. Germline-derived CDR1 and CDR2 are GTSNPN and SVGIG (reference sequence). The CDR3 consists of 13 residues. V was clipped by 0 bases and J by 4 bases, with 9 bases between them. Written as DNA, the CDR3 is TGTGCCTGGAGTGTGGTGGGAGGAGAGACCCAGTACTTC. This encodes CAWSVVGGETQYF.

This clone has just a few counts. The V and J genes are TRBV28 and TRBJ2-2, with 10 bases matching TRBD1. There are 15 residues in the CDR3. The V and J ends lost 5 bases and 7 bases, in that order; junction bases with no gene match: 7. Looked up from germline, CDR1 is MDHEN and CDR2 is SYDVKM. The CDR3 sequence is CASSAPGTGDGELFF. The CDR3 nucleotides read TGTGCCAGCAGTGCCCCCGGGACAGGGGACGGGGAGCTGTTTTTT.

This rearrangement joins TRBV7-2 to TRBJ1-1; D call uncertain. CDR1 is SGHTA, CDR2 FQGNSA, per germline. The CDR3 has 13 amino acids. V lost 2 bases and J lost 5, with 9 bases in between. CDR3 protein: CASSLRRQTEAFF. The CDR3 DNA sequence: TGTGCCAGCAGCTTACGGAGGCAGACTGAAGCTTTCTTT.

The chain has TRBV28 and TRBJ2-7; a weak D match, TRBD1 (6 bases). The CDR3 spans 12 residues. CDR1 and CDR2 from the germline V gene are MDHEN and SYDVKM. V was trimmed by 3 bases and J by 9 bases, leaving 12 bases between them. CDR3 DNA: TGTGCCAGCAGTTTCCAGGGGTTATGGCAGTACTTC. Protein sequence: CASSFQGLWQYF.

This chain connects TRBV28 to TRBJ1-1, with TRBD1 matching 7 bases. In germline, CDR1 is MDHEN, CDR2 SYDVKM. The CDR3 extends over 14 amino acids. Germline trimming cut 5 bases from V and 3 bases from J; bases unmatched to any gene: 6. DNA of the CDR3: TGTGCCAGCAGTCTACTCACAGGGGACACTGAAGCTTTCTTT. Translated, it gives CASSLLTGDTEAFF.

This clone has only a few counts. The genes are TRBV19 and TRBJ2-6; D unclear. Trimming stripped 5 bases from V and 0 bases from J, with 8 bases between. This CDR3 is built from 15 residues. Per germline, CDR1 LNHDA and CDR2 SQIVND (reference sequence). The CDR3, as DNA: TGTGCCAGTAGTCCGTACAGCTCTGGGGCCAACGTCCTGACTTTC. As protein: CASSPYSSGANVLTF.

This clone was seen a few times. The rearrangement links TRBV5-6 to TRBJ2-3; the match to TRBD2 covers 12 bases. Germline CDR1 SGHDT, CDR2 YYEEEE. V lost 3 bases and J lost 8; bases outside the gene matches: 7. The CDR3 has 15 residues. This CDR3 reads CASSSSGRAWGTQYF. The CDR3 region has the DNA TGTGCCAGCAGCTCTAGCGGGAGGGCCTGGGGTACGCAGTATTTT.

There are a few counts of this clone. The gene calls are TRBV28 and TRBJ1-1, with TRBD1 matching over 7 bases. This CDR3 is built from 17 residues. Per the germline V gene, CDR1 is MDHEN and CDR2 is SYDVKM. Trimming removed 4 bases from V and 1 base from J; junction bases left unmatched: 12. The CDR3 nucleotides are TGTGCCAGCAGTTACCTAGGTCGGGACAGCTCGAACACTGAAGCTTTCTTT. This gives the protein CASSYLGRDSSNTEAFF. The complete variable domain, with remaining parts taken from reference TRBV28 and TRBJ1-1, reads DVKVTQSSRYLVKRTGEKVFLECVQDMDHENMFWYRQDPGLGLRLIYFSYDVKMKEKGDIPEGYSVSREKKERFSLILESASTNQTSMYLCASSYLGRDSSNTEAFFGQGTRLTVV.

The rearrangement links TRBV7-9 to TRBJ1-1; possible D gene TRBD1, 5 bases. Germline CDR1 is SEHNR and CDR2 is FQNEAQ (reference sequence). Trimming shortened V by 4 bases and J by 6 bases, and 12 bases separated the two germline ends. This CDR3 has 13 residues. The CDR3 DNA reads TGTGCCAGCAGCTGGTCGGGGGGGGCTGAAGCTTTCTTT. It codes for CASSWSGGAEAFF.

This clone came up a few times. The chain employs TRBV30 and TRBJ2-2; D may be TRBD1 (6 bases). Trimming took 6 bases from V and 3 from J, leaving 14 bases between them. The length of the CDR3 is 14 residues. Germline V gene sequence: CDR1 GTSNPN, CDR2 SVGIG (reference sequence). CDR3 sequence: CACTGPWDTGELFF. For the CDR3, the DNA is TGTGCCTGTACAGGGCCCTGGGACACCGGGGAGCTGTTTTTT. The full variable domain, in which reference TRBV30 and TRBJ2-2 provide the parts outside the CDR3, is SQTIHQWPATLVQPVGSPLSLECTVEGTSNPNLYWYRQAAGRGLQLLFYSVGIGQISSEVPQNLSASRPQDRQFILSSKKLLLSDSGFYLCACTGPWDTGELFFGEGSRLTVL.